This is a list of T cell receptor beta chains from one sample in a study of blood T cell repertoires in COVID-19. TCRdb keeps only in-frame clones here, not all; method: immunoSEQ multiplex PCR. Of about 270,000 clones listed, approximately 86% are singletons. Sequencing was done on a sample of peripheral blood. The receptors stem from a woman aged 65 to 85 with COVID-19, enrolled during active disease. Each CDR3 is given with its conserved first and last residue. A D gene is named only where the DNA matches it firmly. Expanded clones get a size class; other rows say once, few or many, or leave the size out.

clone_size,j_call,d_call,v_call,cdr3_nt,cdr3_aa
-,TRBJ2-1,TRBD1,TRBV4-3,TGCGCCAGCAGCCGAGAACCAGGGGGCAATGAGCAGTTCTTC,CASSREPGGNEQFF
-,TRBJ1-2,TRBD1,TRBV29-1,TGCAGCGTTGAAGACTCGGGACAGGGGAGACGCTACACCTTC,CSVEDSGQGRRYTF
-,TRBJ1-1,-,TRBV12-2,TGTGCAAGTCGCTTTAAAGTGGGAGGCATGAACACTGAAGCTTTCTTT,CASRFKVGGMNTEAFF
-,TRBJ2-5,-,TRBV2,TGTGCCAGCAGTCCCGACAGTAATCATGGAGAGACCCAGTACTTC,CASSPDSNHGETQYF
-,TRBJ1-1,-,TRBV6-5,TGTGCCAGCAGTTACTCCGGGGGGATGGACACTGAAGCTTTCTTT,CASSYSGGMDTEAFF
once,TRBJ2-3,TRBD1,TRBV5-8,TGTGCCAGCACCGTTGGACAGGGGTTTAGCACAGATACGCAGTATTTT,CASTVGQGFSTDTQYF
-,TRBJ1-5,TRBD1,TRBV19,TGTGCCAGTAGTATAGAGGCAGGGGGCGGGCAGCCCCAGCATTTT,CASSIEAGGGQPQHF
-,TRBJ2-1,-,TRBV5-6,TGTGCCAGCAGCTTGGGACAGTCTAGACATGAGCAGTTCTTC,CASSLGQSRHEQFF
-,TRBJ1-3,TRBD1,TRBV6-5,TGTGCCAGCAGCCGGACAGGTCCCTCTGGAAACACCATATATTTT,CASSRTGPSGNTIYF
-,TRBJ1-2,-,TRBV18,TGTGCCAGCTCACCTCTCAACTCCGCTGAGGGCTACACCTTC,CASSPLNSAEGYTF
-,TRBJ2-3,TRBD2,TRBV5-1,TGCGCCAGCAGCTTGGGACTAGCAAGCACAAATACGCAGTATTTT,CASSLGLASTNTQYF
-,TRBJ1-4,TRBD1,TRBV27,TGTGCCAGCAGTCTCCGGGCAGGGGGCGATGAAAAACTGTTTTTT,CASSLRAGGDEKLFF
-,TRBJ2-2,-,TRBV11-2,TGTGCCAGCAGGACCTCCGGCGGAGCGAACACCGGGGAGCTGTTTTTT,CASRTSGGANTGELFF
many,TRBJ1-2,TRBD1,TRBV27,TGTGCCAGCAGAAGGACAGGGCATGGCTACACCTTC,CASRRTGHGYTF
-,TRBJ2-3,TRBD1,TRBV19,TGTGCCAGTAGCCCCCGTGGACAGGGGGGGGCAGATACGCAGTATTTT,CASSPRGQGGADTQYF